This T cell receptor beta chain was captured by sequencing in a study of blood T cell repertoires in COVID-19. Study-wide context: The United States, Italy and Spain were the sources of the acute and convalescent COVID-19 samples. Sources were T cells, B-cell-depleted T cells, or PBMCs; the material itself was cDNA or gDNA.

Germline V gives CDR1 MGHDK, CDR2 SYGVNS. V lost 2 bases to trimming and J lost 11 bases, with 24 bases between them. This CDR3 comprises 17 residues. This clone has just a few counts. Per the authors' pipeline: Cell counts per sample came from amplifying reference gene primers. Here immunoSEQ multiplex PCR was the method, and the copy in TCRdb shows in-frame clones only, minus some. V, J and clone size are taken as reported in that table, and D and trimming were inferred from the DNA itself. This table has roughly 130,000 clones, 65% to 85% appearing once. V usage is TRBV25-1 and J usage is TRBJ1-4; D is perhaps TRBD1 (5 bases). The source of this sequence is a woman between 65 and 79 years old with acute or convalescent COVID-19. The sample comprised peripheral blood. The CDR3 nucleotides are TGTGCCAGCAGTGAAGCCGGTACGGGGGTTAAGTCTGGGAAACTGTTTTTT. The encoded protein is CASSEAGTGVKSGKLFF.